This entry concerns a single T cell receptor beta chain. CDR1 is SGHTA, CDR2 FQGTGA, per germline. The V end was cut by 5 bases, the J end by 1 base, with 8 bases between. There are 13 residues in the CDR3. The entry originates in a study of blood T cell repertoires in COVID-19. Study details: Donors in the United States, Italy and Spain gave samples during acute or convalescent COVID-19. T cells, B-cell-depleted T cells, or PBMCs supplied cDNA or gDNA.

TCRdb keeps only in-frame clones here, not all; method: immunoSEQ multiplex PCR. Counted here are 210,000 or so clones, roughly nine tenths occurring once; the ten biggest clones make up approximately 3.1%. The age range of participants was 18 to 89 years, with residence in fewer than 25 US areas. The rearrangement uses TRBV7-3 and TRBJ1-1; the D is unclear. Sequencing used PBMCs or T cells enriched from blood (not recorded which). This receptor was identified in a woman aged 45 to 65 in a cohort exposed to, infected with or recovered from COVID-19 (not recorded which). This chain's CDR3 is CASSTDPNTEAFF. The CDR3 DNA sequence: TGTGCCAGCAGCACAGATCCGAACACTGAAGCTTTCTTT. The full variable domain, rest sourced from reference TRBV7-3 and TRBJ1-1, is GAGVSQTPSNKVTEKGKYVELRCDPISGHTALYWYRQSLGQGPEFLIYFQGTGAADDSGLPNDRFFAVRPEGSVSTLKIQRTERGDSAVYLCASSTDPNTEAFFGQGTRLTVV.